A selection of T cell receptor beta chains follows, all from one sample in a study of blood T cell repertoires in COVID-19. TCRdb's copy holds only in-frame clones and misses some; the assay was immunoSEQ multiplex PCR. The sample includes some 530,000 clones, over 75% of them seen just once. The sequenced material came from peripheral blood. The origin of the receptors is a human donor in a cohort sampled during active COVID-19. Both conserved end residues are trimmed from each CDR3. D genes are given only for firm matches.

CDR3aa | j_gene | v_gene | d_gene
GRPESHEQY | TRBJ2-7 | TRBV10-1 | NA
ASSMTAGGSYNEQF | TRBJ2-1 | TRBV21-1 | NA
ASSLGPRWETQY | TRBJ2-5 | TRBV5-8 | NA
ASKITGSRGGYT | TRBJ1-2 | TRBV4-1 | NA
AWSVSKLASRGYGYT | TRBJ1-2 | TRBV30 | NA
ASSARDRGFEKLF | TRBJ1-4 | TRBV7-2 | TRBD1
ASTRQFEQY | TRBJ2-7 | TRBV2 | NA
ASAESRWNIQY | TRBJ2-4 | TRBV28 | NA
ASSPSWASGIEGDTQY | TRBJ2-3 | TRBV13 | TRBD2
ASSHPRGFEAF | TRBJ1-1 | TRBV19 | NA
ASSLTGQGSGTEAF | TRBJ1-1 | TRBV5-1 | TRBD1
ASSERQGEQPQH | TRBJ1-5 | TRBV18 | TRBD1
ASSPLSGQSSAEAF | TRBJ1-1 | TRBV19 | TRBD1
ASSYLRQDNQPQH | TRBJ1-5 | TRBV6-2/TRBV6-3 | NA
ASSLGLAGAGELF | TRBJ2-2 | TRBV7-2 | TRBD2
ASSRTWGTGTYNEQF | TRBJ2-1 | TRBV5-6 | TRBD1
ASSSDPGLAGGLGELF | TRBJ2-2 | TRBV7-9 | TRBD2
ASSPRGSSGANVLT | TRBJ2-6 | TRBV9 | NA
ASTTADSGNTIY | TRBJ1-3 | TRBV11-2 | NA
ASRNSGLSS | TRBJ1-2 | TRBV7-9 | NA
ASSRQPAGRNEQF | TRBJ2-1 | TRBV6-2/TRBV6-3 | TRBD2
ASSLQGDNTGELF | TRBJ2-2 | TRBV6-2/TRBV6-3 | NA
ASSLGTGGLETQY | TRBJ2-5 | TRBV4-1 | TRBD1
ASGYRELNTEAF | TRBJ1-1 | TRBV6-5 | NA